This T cell receptor beta chain was captured by sequencing in a study of blood T cell repertoires in COVID-19. The overall study: Acute and convalescent COVID-19 samples came from the United States, Italy and Spain. The cDNA or gDNA used as material had been derived from T cells, B-cell-depleted T cells, or PBMCs.

CDR1 and CDR2 from the germline V gene are SNHLY and FYNNEI. V was clipped by 10 bases and J by 3 bases, with 12 bases between them. There are 12 residues in the CDR3. Here immunoSEQ multiplex PCR was the method, and the copy in TCRdb shows in-frame clones only, minus some. The data show fewer than 300,000 clones, under 90% seen once. This rearrangement joins TRBV2 to TRBJ1-1; tentative D call: TRBD1 (6 bases). The material sequenced was peripheral blood. This TCR came from a woman in her 50s who had recovered from COVID-19. CDR3 sequence (DNA): TGTGCCAACCAGGGGATCGACACTGAAGCTTTCTTT. Its protein is CANQGIDTEAFF.